This T cell receptor beta chain appears in the sequencing data of a study of control samples from healthy donors and cancer patients. Data came from immunoSEQ multiplex PCR; TCRdb stores just in-frame clones and leaves some out. The sample yields 120,000 to 150,000 clones, about 90% seen once. V gave up 3 bases and J gave up 6 bases, with 12 bases separating them. This CDR3 comprises 13 residues. Germline CDR1 is LNHDA and CDR2 is SQIVND (reference sequence). This receptor was obtained from a young man in good health. The chain uses TRBV19 and TRBJ2-7; D is ambiguous. The specimen sequenced was blood. CDR3 DNA: TGTGCCAGTAGTATGGGCAGCCTCGCCGAGCAGTACTTC. It encodes CASSMGSLAEQYF.